What follows are 16 T cell receptor beta chains derived from one specimen sequenced in a study of T cell responses to AZD1222 COVID-19 vaccine. Sequencing was performed with immunoSEQ multiplex PCR; in TCRdb, only in-frame clones are kept and a portion is missing. The sample has about 130,000 clones, about 82% seen once. The specimen was peripheral blood, collected on day 0 of AZD1222 vaccination. Source of these receptors: an adult in good health.

Notes on this clone: Different DNA sequences within this sample yield the same CDR3. CDR3 residues: CASSVVGDSGNTIYF. CDR3 in DNA: TGTGCCAGCAGCGTAGTGGGGGACTCTGGAAACACCATATATTTT. The genes are TRBV9 and TRBJ1-3; weak D call: TRBD1 (5 bases). The CDR3 has 15 amino acids. The V gene lost 0 bases and the J gene lost 0 bases, with 7 bases spanning the gap. CDR1 is SGDLS and CDR2 is YYNGEE in the germline V gene.

The chain is built from TRBV19 and TRBJ1-5; 9 bases align to TRBD1. Germline V gene data show CDR1 as LNHDA and CDR2 as SQIVND (reference sequence). The V gene end was trimmed by 4 bases and the J gene end by 5 bases; junction bases not matched to a gene: 6. CDR3 length: 15 amino acids. The CDR3 is CASSTFRDRDQPQHF. The CDR3 region has the DNA TGTGCCAGTAGTACGTTCCGGGACAGGGATCAGCCCCAGCATTTT.

This sequence joins TRBV4-3 and TRBJ2-2; 7 bases fit TRBD1. This CDR3 has 15 amino acids. The V gene's germline CDR1 is LGHNA and CDR2 YSLEER. The junction had 5 bases not matched to a gene; V was cut back by 4 bases and J by 3 bases. This CDR3 is CASSPRQGHTGELFF. The CDR3 DNA reads TGCGCCAGCAGCCCGCGACAGGGTCACACCGGGGAGCTGTTTTTT.

The chain carries TRBV5-1 and TRBJ2-7, with 11 nucleotides matching TRBD1. CDR1 SGHRS and CDR2 YFSETQ come from the germline V gene. V was clipped by 3 bases and J by 3 bases; unmatched bases: 5. The CDR3 totals 15 residues. This CDR3 reads CASSSQGTGGYEQYF. The CDR3 DNA follows: TGCGCCAGCAGCTCTCAAGGGACAGGGGGCTACGAGCAGTACTTC.

The sample holds one count of this clone. The chain uses TRBV19 and TRBJ1-2; D is ambiguous. The ends were cut back, 4 bases at V and 2 bases at J, with 17 bases in the middle. Per germline, CDR1 LNHDA and CDR2 SQIVND (reference sequence). The length of the CDR3 is 16 residues. The CDR3 protein is CASSSQRPSGNYGYTF. For the CDR3, the DNA is TGTGCCAGTAGTAGCCAGAGGCCGAGTGGGAACTATGGCTACACCTTC.

The chain joins TRBV4-1 to TRBJ1-2; D is uncertain. This CDR3 has 15 residues. Germline V gene sequence: CDR1 MGHRA, CDR2 YSYEKL. V lost 0 bases to trimming and J lost 4 bases, with 12 bases between them. The CDR3 loop is CASSQDRRDGYGYTF. The CDR3 bases are TGCGCCAGCAGCCAAGATCGACGGGATGGCTATGGCTACACCTTC.

This chain uses TRBV7-9 with TRBJ1-2; D call uncertain. Germline lookup yields CDR1 SEHNR and CDR2 FQNEAQ (reference sequence). V was trimmed by 4 bases and J by 0 bases, leaving 6 bases between them. The CDR3 is made up of 13 amino acids. The CDR3 region is CASSSETNYGYTF. The CDR3 nucleotides are TGTGCCAGCAGCTCCGAGACTAACTATGGCTACACCTTC.

The V call is TRBV7-2, the J call TRBJ2-7; D is ambiguous. The V gene lost 5 bases and the J gene lost 1 base, with 6 bases spanning the gap. The germline V gene encodes CDR1 SGHTA and CDR2 FQGNSA. This CDR3 has 12 residues. CDR3 protein: CASSRTSYEQYF. The CDR3 nucleotides read TGTGCCAGCAGCCGTACATCCTACGAGCAGTACTTC.

This clone was recorded only once. The rearrangement joins TRBV2 to TRBJ2-7; TRBD2 matches at 10 bases. V lost 6 bases, J lost 2 bases, and 4 bases stayed unmatched. The CDR3 runs 14 residues. Germline values: CDR1 SNHLY, CDR2 FYNNEI. In nucleotides, the CDR3 is TGTGCCAGCAGCGCTAGCGGGAGCACCTACGAGCAGTACTTC. This codes for CASSASGSTYEQYF.

This chain uses TRBV27 with TRBJ1-1, with TRBD1 as a possible D gene (6 bases). The germline V gene encodes CDR1 MNHEY and CDR2 SMNVEV (reference sequence). This CDR3 has 13 residues. V gave up 6 bases and J gave up 1 base, with 9 bases separating them. CDR3 coding DNA: TGTGCCAGCAGGAAACAGGGGAACACTGAAGCTTTCTTT. It yields the protein CASRKQGNTEAFF.

The chain is built from TRBV11-2 and TRBJ1-2; no clear D gene. V was cut by 5 bases and J by 5 bases, with 9 bases left in between. The CDR3 is made up of 12 amino acids. The germline gives CDR1 SGHAT, CDR2 FQNNGV. This chain's CDR3 is CASSPGEYGYTF. For the CDR3, the DNA is TGTGCCAGCAGCCCTGGGGAGTATGGCTACACCTTC.

The rearrangement uses TRBV27 and TRBJ2-1, with D possibly TRBD2 on 6 matching bases. The V and J ends lost 8 bases and 9 bases respectively, with 35 bases between them. The CDR3 loop spans 19 amino acids. Germline V gene lookup returns CDR1 MNHEY and CDR2 SMNVEV (reference sequence). Here the CDR3 reads CASFSLGTRRSGIKGEQFF. The CDR3 coding sequence is TGTGCCAGCTTTAGTCTCGGGACTCGACGCTCGGGGATTAAGGGTGAGCAGTTCTTC.

V gene TRBV18 combines with J gene TRBJ1-5; D ambiguous. V was trimmed by 1 base and J by 0 bases, leaving 16 bases between them. Germline lookup yields CDR1 KGHSH and CDR2 LQKENI. This CDR3 contains 18 residues. The CDR3 loop reads CASSPLGSNPYSNQPQHF. The CDR3 DNA sequence: TGTGCCAGCTCACCACTCGGCAGCAACCCATATAGCAATCAGCCCCAGCATTTT.

The CDR3 spells CASSLGVGGSRHEQYF. CDR3 coding DNA: TGTGCCAGCAGCTTAGGGGTCGGCGGGAGCAGGCACGAGCAGTACTTC. This chain joins TRBV11-3 and TRBJ2-7; 7 nucleotides agree with TRBD2. The trim removed 1 base at V and 5 bases at J, leaving 11 bases unmatched. The CDR3 is 16 residues long. CDR1 is SGHNT, CDR2 YENEEA, per germline.

This clone appeared a single time. The V gene is TRBV3-1 (or the pseudogene TRBV3-2), the J gene TRBJ1-2; 7 positions match TRBD1. The V segment lost 1 base and the J segment 8 bases; nucleotides outside the gene matches: 7. The CDR3 has 14 amino acids. Germline values: CDR1 LGHDT, CDR2 YNNKEL (reference sequence). The CDR3 DNA sequence: TGTGCCAGCAGCCAAGGCACAGGGGCGAGGGGCTACACCTTC. It specifies CASSQGTGARGYTF.

The J gene is TRBJ2-2, the V gene TRBV27; tentative D call: TRBD2 (6 bases). The CDR3 length is 16 residues. V was pared by 2 bases and J by 5 bases, with 15 bases between. CDR1 and CDR2 (germline): MNHEY, SMNVEV (reference sequence). Here the CDR3 DNA reads TGTGCCAGCAGTTTACGGCTAGCGCCTCGGACCGGGGAGCTGTTTTTT. It codes for CASSLRLAPRTGELFF.